Sequencing of this TCR beta chain was carried out in a study of T cell responses to AZD1222 COVID-19 vaccine. TCRdb keeps only in-frame clones here, not all; method: immunoSEQ multiplex PCR. This table has roughly 150,000 clones, approximately 90% appearing once. The germline CDR1 and CDR2 sequences are MNHNS and SASEGT. This CDR3 has 16 amino acids. The V end was cut by 3 bases, the J end by 3 bases, with 15 bases between. Study-wide results and limits: Spike was spanned by vaccine-associated CD4 TCRs, which were dominant at 160-218 and 743-854. Donors in the cohort were predominantly white British and more often female, and clonal diversity was possibly underestimated.

As regards this clone: Its antigen is not known.

V is TRBV6-1 and J is TRBJ1-3; unclear D gene. The sequence was obtained from an adult who received the AZD1222 COVID-19 vaccine. The material was peripheral blood, obtained 28 days after the second AZD1222 dose. The CDR3 nucleotides read TGTGCCAGCAGTGAGTTAGATGGGCGCGGTGGAAACACCATATATTTT. Translation: CASSELDGRGGNTIYF.